This TCR beta chain appears in the sequencing data of a study of lymphopenia after photon versus proton radiotherapy. This table comes from immunoSEQ multiplex PCR, and its TCRdb copy is limited to in-frame clones, with some not included. The table has around 62,000 clones, 84% seen once. This clone was observed a few times. Its antigen is undetermined. Findings and caveats of the study: Oligoclonal CD8+ Temra expansion after nadir drove photon patients' diversity drop. Relative stability marked proton patients; photon patients lost diversity and naive cells. Post-nadir TCR diversity decline inversely tracked overall survival among those who died. Better survival with proton therapy was suggested as possible, not demonstrated.

Trimming took off 3 bases at V and 3 bases at J, with 17 bases between the two ends. This CDR3 contains 16 residues. Germline CDR1 is KGHSH and CDR2 is LQKENI. V usage is TRBV18 and J usage is TRBJ1-1; D not certain. Material: peripheral blood, obtained from a patient treated with proton-based radiotherapy. The sequence was obtained from a man aged 55 to 69 with pancreatic cancer. The CDR3 spells CASSPSGPGLDTEAFF. In DNA form, the CDR3 reads TGTGCCAGCTCACCCTCCGGGCCAGGCCTGGACACTGAAGCTTTCTTT.